Presented here are 20 T cell receptor beta chains from one specimen sequenced in a study of cytomegalovirus exposure and HLA in healthy donors. Profiled with immunoSEQ multiplex PCR; TCRdb holds only in-frame clones, not every one. The sample carries about 160,000 clones, approximately 96% recorded once. The specimen was PBMCs. The receptor set was obtained from a woman aged 18-29 years in good health and CMV-seronegative.

This sequence joins TRBV6-6 and TRBJ1-2, with D possibly matching TRBD1 (6 bases). Germline V lookup: CDR1 MNHNY, CDR2 SVGAGI (reference sequence). The CDR3 is 14 amino acids. Trimming shortened V by 0 bases and J by 4 bases, and 9 bases separated the two germline ends. The CDR3 region has the DNA TGTGCCAGCAGTTACTCAGTGACAGGCTATGGCTACACCTTC. Translated: CASSYSVTGYGYTF.

The chain recombines TRBV7-3 with TRBJ2-6, with D unresolved. Trimming cost V 8 bases and J 0 bases, with 11 bases left between them. There are 15 residues in the CDR3. Looked up from germline, CDR1 is SGHTA and CDR2 is FQGTGA. The CDR3, as DNA: TGTGCCAGCGGAGACCAGCCCTCTGGGGCCAACGTCCTGACTTTC. This gives the protein CASGDQPSGANVLTF.

The CDR3 sequence is CASSWGNRGIQYF. The CDR3 nucleotides are TGTGCCAGCAGTTGGGGGAACAGGGGCATTCAGTACTTC. The rearrangement links TRBV6-5 to TRBJ2-4; the match to TRBD1 covers 7 bases. The ends lost 4 bases at V and 9 bases at J; junction bases unmatched: 6. Germline V gene lookup returns CDR1 MNHEY and CDR2 SVGAGI. The CDR3 loop spans 13 amino acids.

CDR3 amino acids: CAWSLTRTGGYGYTF. CDR3 DNA: TGTGCCTGGAGTCTCACCCGGACGGGAGGCTATGGCTACACCTTC. The chain recombines TRBV30 with TRBJ1-2; no clear D. Germline assignment: CDR1 GTSNPN and CDR2 SVGIG (reference sequence). The CDR3 contains 15 residues. V lost 2 bases and J lost 4, with 17 bases in between.

The V call is TRBV15, the J call TRBJ2-3; 12 bases agree with TRBD2. The CDR3 consists of 21 residues. Germline V gene lookup returns CDR1 LNHNV and CDR2 YYDKDF (reference sequence). Trimming took 5 bases from V and 3 from J; bases not matched to a gene: 21. CDR3 residues: CATSRVPLTSGGPLGTDTQYF. CDR3 in DNA: TGTGCCACCAGCCGAGTCCCTTTGACTAGCGGGGGACCACTCGGGACAGATACGCAGTATTTT.

This rearrangement joins TRBV11-2 to TRBJ2-7; a weak D match, TRBD2 (6 bases). Trimming cost V 2 bases and J 0 bases, with 11 bases left between them. CDR1 is SGHAT, CDR2 FQNNGV, per germline. CDR3 length: 15 residues. Here the CDR3 DNA reads TGTGCCAGCAGCTTATTTCTGACTAGCTCCTACGAGCAGTACTTC. Its translation: CASSLFLTSSYEQYF.

The chain couples TRBV5-1 to TRBJ1-1; possible D gene TRBD1, 6 bases. Trimming stripped 2 bases from V and 3 bases from J, with 8 bases between. Germline CDR1 and CDR2: SGHRS and YFSETQ. The CDR3 length is 13 residues. The CDR3 nucleotides are TGCGCCAGCAGCTTACAGGGATACACTGAAGCTTTCTTT. This codes for CASSLQGYTEAFF.

The chain is built from TRBV5-4 and TRBJ1-2, with D maybe TRBD1 (6 bases). Looked up from germline, CDR1 is SGHNT and CDR2 is YYREEE (reference sequence). This CDR3 is built from 14 residues. Trimming removed 0 bases at V and 7 bases at J, with 13 bases between. CDR3 sequence reads: CASSLDRAVGGYTF. As DNA, the CDR3 is TGTGCCAGCAGCTTGGACAGGGCAGTAGGTGGCTACACCTTC.

The genes are TRBV5-1 and TRBJ2-7; 12 bases line up with TRBD2. The CDR3 has 15 amino acids. Trimming cost V 4 bases and J 1 base; bases outside gene matches: 3. Germline CDR1 and CDR2: SGHRS and YFSETQ. CDR3 DNA: TGCGCCAGCAGCCATACTAGCGGGGGGTCCTACGAGCAGTACTTC. Translation gives CASSHTSGGSYEQYF.

This chain links TRBV27 with TRBJ2-7; TRBD2 is a possible D gene (5 bases). The CDR3 length is 15 residues. CDR1 is MNHEY and CDR2 is SMNVEV in the germline V gene (reference sequence). Deletions cut 5 bases from V and 9 bases from J, with 23 bases between. CDR3 nucleotide sequence: TGTGCCAGCAGTACGGATTCGGGGATGGGTGGCTGGCAGTACTTC. Residues: CASSTDSGMGGWQYF.

This clone was detected only once. The chain joins TRBV5-1 to TRBJ1-1, with 7 bases identical to TRBD1. Germline V lookup: CDR1 SGHRS, CDR2 YFSETQ. The CDR3 spans 14 residues. With 4 bases clipped from V and 1 base from J, the junction kept 4 bases outside the gene matches. CDR3 sequence (DNA): TGCGCCAGCAGCCCACGGACAGGGAACACTGAAGCTTTCTTT. This gives the protein CASSPRTGNTEAFF.

The chain recombines TRBV7-6 with TRBJ2-2; D may be TRBD1 (5 bases). The CDR3 is 16 amino acids. Deletions cut 2 bases from V and 4 bases from J, with 14 bases between. Germline values: CDR1 SGHVS, CDR2 FNYEAQ. The CDR3 loop is CASSLQTAGSTGELFF. The CDR3 nucleotides are TGTGCCAGCAGCTTACAGACAGCTGGCAGCACCGGGGAGCTGTTTTTT.

The genes are TRBV14 and TRBJ2-7; D remains unclear. The CDR3 is 12 amino acids. Trimming removed 1 base at V and 3 bases at J, with 4 bases between. CDR1 is SGHDN and CDR2 is FVKESK in the germline V gene. In DNA form, the CDR3 reads TGTGCCAGCAGCCAAGCTATCTACGAGCAGTACTTC. Translating it yields CASSQAIYEQYF.

The chain recombines TRBV27 with TRBJ2-1; 8 bases are a match to TRBD2. CDR1 MNHEY and CDR2 SMNVEV come from the germline V gene (reference sequence). With 4 bases clipped from V and 15 bases from J, the junction kept 5 bases outside the gene matches. The length of the CDR3 is 11 residues. The CDR3 protein is CASSWGLDLFF. The DNA of the CDR3 is TGTGCCAGCAGTTGGGGACTAGACCTGTTCTTC.

The J gene is TRBJ2-3, the V gene TRBV19; 7 bases line up with TRBD1. CDR1 is LNHDA, CDR2 SQIVND, per germline (reference sequence). The CDR3 spans 14 residues. V gave up 7 bases and J gave up 1 base; unmatched junction bases: 5. CDR3 nucleotide sequence: TGTGCCAGTACTCAAGGACAGGGCACAGATACGCAGTATTTT. This codes for CASTQGQGTDTQYF.

The gene calls are TRBV14 and TRBJ2-2, with 7 bases matching TRBD2. V was clipped by 2 bases and J by 1 base; unmatched bases: 4. This CDR3 is 16 amino acids long. Germline V gives CDR1 SGHDN, CDR2 FVKESK. CDR3 loop: CASSQQLAVNTGELFF. The CDR3 region has the DNA TGTGCCAGCAGCCAACAGCTAGCGGTGAACACCGGGGAGCTGTTTTTT.

The gene calls are TRBV13 and TRBJ2-2, with D perhaps matching TRBD1 (6 bases). The CDR3 sequence is 14 residues long. The ends were cut back, 2 bases at V and 6 bases at J, with 10 bases in the middle. Per the germline V gene, CDR1 is PRHDT and CDR2 is FYEKMQ (reference sequence). The CDR3 loop is CASSLIQGPGELFF. DNA of the CDR3: TGTGCCAGCAGCTTAATTCAGGGGCCCGGGGAGCTGTTTTTT. The variable domain in full, completed from reference TRBV13 and TRBJ2-2, reads AAGVIQSPRHLIKEKRETATLKCYPIPRHDTVYWYQQGPGQDPQFLISFYEKMQSDKGSIPDRFSAQQFSDYHSELNMSSLELGDSALYFCASSLIQGPGELFFGEGSRLTVL.

The gene calls are TRBV9 and TRBJ2-3; 11 nucleotides align to TRBD2. The CDR3 runs to 17 residues. The trim removed 0 bases at V and 4 bases at J, leaving 7 bases unmatched. Germline CDR1 SGDLS, CDR2 YYNGEE. CDR3 nucleotides: TGTGCCAGCAGCGTAGTGGATAGCGGGGGGGCAGCAGATACGCAGTATTTT. Translating gives CASSVVDSGGAADTQYF.

The chain is built from TRBV27 and TRBJ1-6; D gene uncertain. The CDR3 consists of 15 residues. CDR1 is MNHEY and CDR2 is SMNVEV in the germline V gene (reference sequence). V was trimmed by 3 bases and J by 8 bases, leaving 14 bases between them. CDR3 in amino acids: CASSFAASPDSPLHF. The CDR3 bases are TGTGCCAGCAGTTTCGCGGCATCCCCGGATTCACCCCTCCACTTT.

The gene calls are TRBV27 and TRBJ2-5; 8 nucleotides match TRBD2. V dropped 5 bases and J dropped 5; count of bases not matched to a gene: 10. Germline CDR1 reads MNHEY; CDR2 reads SMNVEV (reference sequence). The CDR3 is made up of 15 amino acids. The CDR3 spells CASSPPAGVGETQYF. CDR3 sequence (DNA): TGTGCCAGCAGTCCTCCAGCGGGGGTAGGGGAGACCCAGTACTTC.